The entry that follows covers one T cell receptor beta chain sequence. Authors' data handling: Amplified reference gene primers provided the basis for estimating nucleated cell counts. The assay was immunoSEQ multiplex PCR, and TCRdb's table has in-frame clones only and misses some. That table gives V, J and clone size, and the DNA gave D and trimming. Here the sample spans about 64,000 clones, 70% to 90% being singletons. The germline V gene encodes CDR1 SGHDT and CDR2 YYEEEE. Trimming took off 3 bases at V and 12 bases at J, with 13 bases between the two ends. The CDR3 has 12 amino acids. The data stem from a study of blood T cell repertoires in COVID-19. The wider study: Collection of acute and convalescent COVID-19 samples took place in the United States, Italy and Spain. T cells, B-cell-depleted T cells, or PBMCs supplied cDNA or gDNA.

The chain combines TRBV5-6 with TRBJ1-5; a weak D match, TRBD1 (5 bases). The specimen sequenced was peripheral blood. This receptor was identified in a man between 65 and 79 years old with acute or convalescent COVID-19. CDR3 sequence reads: CASSWGGLNQHF. CDR3 sequence (DNA): TGTGCCAGCAGCTGGGGGGGACTAAACCAGCATTTT.